This is a list of T cell receptor beta chains from one sample in a study of siplizumab effects on memory and regulatory T cells. The method was immunoSEQ multiplex PCR; TCRdb's version includes in-frame clones alone and lacks a portion of them. The sample yields about 100,000 clones, 92% seen once. The specimen sequenced was Tregs sorted from blood. The receptor source for this set is a human donor in good health. Each CDR3 is given with its conserved first and last residue. D genes are given only for firm matches. Not all rows give a size; the values are once, few, many and, for expanded clones, a class.

clone_size: .
v_call: TRBV19
d_call: TRBD1
j_call: TRBJ2-3
cdr3_nt: TGTGCCAGTAGTTTTGGACAGGGCTTCACAGATACGCAGTATTTT
cdr3_aa: CASSFGQGFTDTQYF

clone_size: .
v_call: TRBV7-8
d_call: .
j_call: TRBJ1-5
cdr3_nt: TGTGCCAGCAGCTTAGCCCATAGCAATCAGCCCCAGCATTTT
cdr3_aa: CASSLAHSNQPQHF

clone_size: .
v_call: TRBV19
d_call: TRBD1
j_call: TRBJ2-7
cdr3_nt: TGTGCCAGTAGCCGCGTGACAGGGGGCAAGAGCGAGCAGTACTTC
cdr3_aa: CASSRVTGGKSEQYF

clone_size: .
v_call: TRBV11-2
d_call: TRBD2
j_call: TRBJ2-5
cdr3_nt: TGTGCCAGCAGCTTTATAAGGACTAGCGCCCAAGAGACCCAGTACTTC
cdr3_aa: CASSFIRTSAQETQYF

clone_size: few
v_call: TRBV13
d_call: TRBD2
j_call: TRBJ2-3
cdr3_nt: TGTGCCAGCAGCTCTTTGACTAGCGGGAGTAACCGGGGAGATACGCAGTATTTT
cdr3_aa: CASSSLTSGSNRGDTQYF

clone_size: .
v_call: TRBV29-1
d_call: TRBD2
j_call: TRBJ2-1
cdr3_nt: TGCAGCGTTGTGCTGACTAAGCGAGCGGGAGTGAACAATGAGCAGTTCTTC
cdr3_aa: CSVVLTKRAGVNNEQFF

clone_size: .
v_call: TRBV6-5
d_call: .
j_call: TRBJ2-1
cdr3_nt: TGTGCCAGCAGCCTCCAAAACAATGAGCAGTTCTTC
cdr3_aa: CASSLQNNEQFF

clone_size: .
v_call: TRBV7-6
d_call: .
j_call: TRBJ1-2
cdr3_nt: TGTGCCAGCAGCTTAGGGGGGGGCGGCCCCTATGGCTACACCTTC
cdr3_aa: CASSLGGGGPYGYTF

clone_size: .
v_call: TRBV6-1
d_call: .
j_call: TRBJ1-5
cdr3_nt: TGTGCCAGCAGTGAAGCCACAGTGGTCGGCAATCAGCCCCAGCATTTT
cdr3_aa: CASSEATVVGNQPQHF

clone_size: .
v_call: TRBV5-1
d_call: .
j_call: TRBJ1-1
cdr3_nt: TGCGCCAGCAGCTTATTTTCCCGACCAGGTCGAAACACTGAAGCTTTCTTT
cdr3_aa: CASSLFSRPGRNTEAFF

clone_size: once
v_call: TRBV5-6
d_call: .
j_call: TRBJ2-7
cdr3_nt: TGTGCCAGCTACGTCCAACCGAGCTCCTACGAGCAGTACTTC
cdr3_aa: CASYVQPSSYEQYF

clone_size: .
v_call: TRBV28
d_call: TRBD1
j_call: TRBJ1-2
cdr3_nt: TGTGCCAGCAGTTCACAGGGGTTGGGCTACACCTTC
cdr3_aa: CASSSQGLGYTF

clone_size: once
v_call: TRBV4-1
d_call: TRBD2
j_call: TRBJ2-5
cdr3_nt: TGCGCCAGCAGCCTTCGGGGGGGGGACGAGACCCAGTACTTC
cdr3_aa: CASSLRGGDETQYF

clone_size: .
v_call: TRBV7-9
d_call: TRBD1
j_call: TRBJ1-1
cdr3_nt: TGTGCCAGCAGCACCCGACAGGGGGCAGGAGGAACTGAAGCTTTCTTT
cdr3_aa: CASSTRQGAGGTEAFF

clone_size: .
v_call: TRBV10-3
d_call: .
j_call: TRBJ2-5
cdr3_nt: TGTGCCATCAGTGGAGGGCCCCAAGAGACCCAGTACTTC
cdr3_aa: CAISGGPQETQYF

clone_size: .
v_call: TRBV5-1
d_call: .
j_call: TRBJ2-3
cdr3_nt: TGCGCCAGCAGCTCGGCGAATACGCAGTATTTT
cdr3_aa: CASSSANTQYF

clone_size: .
v_call: TRBV19
d_call: .
j_call: TRBJ2-1
cdr3_nt: TGTGCCAGTAGTATAGGTATCGGACCGAGGGGATCAGGTGAGCAGTTCTTC
cdr3_aa: CASSIGIGPRGSGEQFF

clone_size: .
v_call: TRBV19
d_call: .
j_call: TRBJ1-2
cdr3_nt: TGTGCCAGTAGTATAGGGCAGGAGGCGGGCGGCTACACCTTC
cdr3_aa: CASSIGQEAGGYTF

clone_size: .
v_call: TRBV11-2
d_call: TRBD2
j_call: TRBJ2-5
cdr3_nt: TGTGCCAGCAGCTCCGACCAAGGGACATCGGGAGGGGAGACCCAGTACTTC
cdr3_aa: CASSSDQGTSGGETQYF

clone_size: .
v_call: TRBV27
d_call: .
j_call: TRBJ2-5
cdr3_nt: TGTGCCAGCAGTCCTGCCCATTACCAAGAGACCCAGTACTTC
cdr3_aa: CASSPAHYQETQYF

clone_size: .
v_call: TRBV11-1
d_call: .
j_call: TRBJ2-7
cdr3_nt: TGTGCCAGCAGCTTACAATTGCCCTACGAGCAGTACTTC
cdr3_aa: CASSLQLPYEQYF

clone_size: .
v_call: TRBV6-1
d_call: .
j_call: TRBJ1-2
cdr3_nt: TGTGCCAGCAGACCCGGGGTCTATGGCTACACCTTC
cdr3_aa: CASRPGVYGYTF

clone_size: once
v_call: TRBV29-1
d_call: TRBD1
j_call: TRBJ1-2
cdr3_nt: TGCAGCGTTGTTGACAGGGGAGTTTATGGCTACACCTTC
cdr3_aa: CSVVDRGVYGYTF

clone_size: .
v_call: TRBV2
d_call: .
j_call: TRBJ2-7
cdr3_nt: TGTGCCAGCAGTGGGCTTTACGAGCAGTACTTC
cdr3_aa: CASSGLYEQYF

clone_size: few
v_call: TRBV6-1
d_call: .
j_call: TRBJ1-1
cdr3_nt: TGTGCCAGCAGTGAATTGCCAGGGCGGACTGAAGCTTTCTTT
cdr3_aa: CASSELPGRTEAFF

clone_size: .
v_call: TRBV4-1
d_call: .
j_call: TRBJ2-2
cdr3_nt: TGCGCCAGCAGCCAAGAGTGGGACCTAACAGGATATGGCACCGGGGAGCTGTTTTTT
cdr3_aa: CASSQEWDLTGYGTGELFF

clone_size: .
v_call: TRBV9
d_call: TRBD2
j_call: TRBJ2-3
cdr3_nt: TGTGCCAGCAGCGTCCCCGGGACTAGCGGTACAGATACGCAGTATTTT
cdr3_aa: CASSVPGTSGTDTQYF

clone_size: .
v_call: TRBV5-6
d_call: .
j_call: TRBJ2-3
cdr3_nt: TGTGCCAGCAGCTTGGATCTGAGAATCACAGATACGCAGTATTTT
cdr3_aa: CASSLDLRITDTQYF

clone_size: .
v_call: TRBV7-2
d_call: .
j_call: TRBJ2-2
cdr3_nt: TGTGCCAGCAGCCCCTGGACCGGGAACACCGGGGAGCTGTTTTTT
cdr3_aa: CASSPWTGNTGELFF

clone_size: .
v_call: TRBV19
d_call: TRBD1
j_call: TRBJ1-1
cdr3_nt: TGTGCCAGTAGTACCTGGGACAGGGTGATGGACACTGAAGCTTTCTTT
cdr3_aa: CASSTWDRVMDTEAFF

clone_size: once
v_call: TRBV7-8
d_call: .
j_call: TRBJ2-7
cdr3_nt: TGTGCCAGCGCGATCTCCTACGAGCAGTACTTC
cdr3_aa: CASAISYEQYF

clone_size: .
v_call: TRBV28
d_call: .
j_call: TRBJ1-2
cdr3_nt: TGTGCCAGCAGTTTTTCGGGCCGAGTACTCTATGGCTACACCTTC
cdr3_aa: CASSFSGRVLYGYTF

clone_size: .
v_call: TRBV4-1
d_call: TRBD2
j_call: TRBJ2-5
cdr3_nt: TGCGCCAGCAGCCAAGATCTGGTGGGGGGGATGGAGACCCAGTACTTC
cdr3_aa: CASSQDLVGGMETQYF

clone_size: few
v_call: TRBV29-1
d_call: .
j_call: TRBJ1-1
cdr3_nt: TGCAGCGCAAAACAGAGCATGAACACTGAAGCTTTCTTT
cdr3_aa: CSAKQSMNTEAFF

clone_size: .
v_call: TRBV19
d_call: .
j_call: TRBJ2-5
cdr3_nt: TGTGCCACCAAGGGGCAGGGCGGGCCACCCCAAGAGACCCAGTACTTC
cdr3_aa: CATKGQGGPPQETQYF

clone_size: once
v_call: TRBV7-9
d_call: TRBD1
j_call: TRBJ2-5
cdr3_nt: TGTGCCAGTACCCCCGGGACAGTCCAAGAGACCCAGTACTTC
cdr3_aa: CASTPGTVQETQYF

clone_size: .
v_call: TRBV19
d_call: .
j_call: TRBJ2-7
cdr3_nt: TGTGCCAGTAGGGAGAGGGGGAGCTCCTACGAGCAGTACTTC
cdr3_aa: CASRERGSSYEQYF

clone_size: .
v_call: TRBV6-1
d_call: .
j_call: TRBJ1-3
cdr3_nt: TGTGCCAGCAGTTTGACAGTCTTCTCTGGAAACACCATATATTTT
cdr3_aa: CASSLTVFSGNTIYF

clone_size: .
v_call: TRBV7-8
d_call: TRBD1
j_call: TRBJ1-5
cdr3_nt: TGTGCCAGCAGCCGCAGGGGGCTGGACCAGCCCCAGCATTTT
cdr3_aa: CASSRRGLDQPQHF

clone_size: .
v_call: TRBV28
d_call: .
j_call: TRBJ1-2
cdr3_nt: TGTGCCAGCAGTCCCCCCCGGTGGTCGGTTGGCTACACCTTC
cdr3_aa: CASSPPRWSVGYTF

clone_size: .
v_call: TRBV7-3
d_call: .
j_call: TRBJ2-3
cdr3_nt: TGTGCCAGCAGCTTAAGCCCAGATACGCAGTATTTT
cdr3_aa: CASSLSPDTQYF

clone_size: .
v_call: TRBV7-2
d_call: .
j_call: TRBJ1-5
cdr3_nt: TGTGCCAGCAGCTTAAAGGGCGGACCTTATAGCAATCAGCCCCAGCATTTT
cdr3_aa: CASSLKGGPYSNQPQHF

clone_size: .
v_call: TRBV27
d_call: .
j_call: TRBJ1-5
cdr3_nt: TGTGCCAGCAGTTTTCTCCAATCAGGGAGGCCCCAGCATTTT
cdr3_aa: CASSFLQSGRPQHF

clone_size: .
v_call: TRBV5-1
d_call: .
j_call: TRBJ2-7
cdr3_nt: TGCGCCAGCAGCTTGGGCGGGACATCCTACGAGCAGTACTTC
cdr3_aa: CASSLGGTSYEQYF

clone_size: .
v_call: TRBV28
d_call: TRBD1
j_call: TRBJ2-7
cdr3_nt: TGTGCCAGCAGGGCGGGACAGGGGGCGGGGGAGCAGTACTTC
cdr3_aa: CASRAGQGAGEQYF

clone_size: .
v_call: TRBV10-3
d_call: TRBD2
j_call: TRBJ2-3
cdr3_nt: TGTGCCATCAGTGGAACTAGCGGGAGGGATAATACGCAGTATTTT
cdr3_aa: CAISGTSGRDNTQYF

clone_size: .
v_call: TRBV18
d_call: TRBD1
j_call: TRBJ2-7
cdr3_nt: TGTGCCAGCTCACCGCAGGGGGTCTACGAGCAGTACTTC
cdr3_aa: CASSPQGVYEQYF